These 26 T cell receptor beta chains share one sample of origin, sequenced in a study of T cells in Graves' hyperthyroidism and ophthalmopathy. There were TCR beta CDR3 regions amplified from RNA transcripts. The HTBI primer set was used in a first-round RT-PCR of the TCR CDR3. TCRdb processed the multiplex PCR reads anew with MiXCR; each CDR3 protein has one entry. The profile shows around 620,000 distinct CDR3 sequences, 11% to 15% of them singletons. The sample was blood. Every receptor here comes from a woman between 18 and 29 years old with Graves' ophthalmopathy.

The CDR3 bases are TGTGCCAGCAGCTTACTAGCTTGGTCGGTTGAAGATACGCAGTATTTT. Translation: CASSLLAWSVEDTQYF. The chain is built from TRBV5-4 and TRBJ2-3, with D possibly TRBD2 on 6 matching bases. Germline assignment: CDR1 SGHNT and CDR2 YYREEE (reference sequence). The CDR3 spans 16 residues. The V end lost 2 bases, the J end lost 5 bases, and 18 bases lay between the germline ends.

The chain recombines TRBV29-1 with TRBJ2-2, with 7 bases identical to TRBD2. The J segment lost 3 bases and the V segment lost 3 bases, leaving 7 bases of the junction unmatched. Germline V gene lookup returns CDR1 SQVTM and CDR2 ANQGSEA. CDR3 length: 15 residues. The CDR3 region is CSVDARAGDTGELFF. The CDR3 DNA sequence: TGCAGCGTTGACGCCAGGGCGGGGGACACCGGGGAGCTGTTTTTT.

CDR3 sequence: CASSYGQGIEKLFF. The CDR3 bases are TGTGCCAGCAGTTACGGGCAGGGGATTGAAAAACTGTTTTTT. V usage is TRBV28 and J usage is TRBJ1-4, with D tentatively TRBD1 (6 bases). Deletions cut 4 bases from V and 7 bases from J, with 13 bases between. Germline values: CDR1 MDHEN, CDR2 SYDVKM. This CDR3 is 14 amino acids long.

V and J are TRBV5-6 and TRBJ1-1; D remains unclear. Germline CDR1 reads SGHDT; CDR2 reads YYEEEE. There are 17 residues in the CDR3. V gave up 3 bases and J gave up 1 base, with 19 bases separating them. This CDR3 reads CASSSAQPWTGNTEAFF. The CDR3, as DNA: TGTGCCAGCAGCTCAGCTCAGCCCTGGACGGGGAACACTGAAGCTTTCTTT.

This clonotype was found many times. The CDR3 protein is CSASEAGGVGRYGYTF. As DNA, the CDR3 is TGCAGTGCTAGTGAGGCAGGGGGCGTAGGCCGCTATGGCTACACCTTC. The rearrangement uses TRBV20-1 and TRBJ1-2; TRBD1 aligns across 8 bases. Germline V gene data show CDR1 as DFQATT and CDR2 as SNEGSKA (reference sequence). Trimming took 3 bases from V and 4 from J; bases not matched to a gene: 13. The CDR3 spans 16 residues.

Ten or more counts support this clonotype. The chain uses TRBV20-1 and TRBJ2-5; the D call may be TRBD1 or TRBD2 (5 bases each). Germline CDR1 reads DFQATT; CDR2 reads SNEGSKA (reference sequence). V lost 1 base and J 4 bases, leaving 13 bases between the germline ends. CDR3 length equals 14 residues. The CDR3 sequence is CSARGGARAETQYF. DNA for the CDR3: TGCAGTGCTAGAGGAGGGGCGCGGGCAGAGACCCAGTACTTC.

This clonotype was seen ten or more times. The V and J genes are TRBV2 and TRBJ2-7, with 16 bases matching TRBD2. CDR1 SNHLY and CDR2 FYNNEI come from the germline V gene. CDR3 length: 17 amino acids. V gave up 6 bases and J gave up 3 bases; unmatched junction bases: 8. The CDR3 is CASSSGLAGGPHYEQYF. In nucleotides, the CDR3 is TGTGCCAGCAGCTCGGGACTAGCGGGAGGGCCCCACTACGAGCAGTACTTC.

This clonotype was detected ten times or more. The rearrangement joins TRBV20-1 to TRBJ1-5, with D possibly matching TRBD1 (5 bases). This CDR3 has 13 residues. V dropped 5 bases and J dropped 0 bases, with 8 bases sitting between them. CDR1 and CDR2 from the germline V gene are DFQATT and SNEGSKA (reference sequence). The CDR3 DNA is TGCAGTGCTCGACAGAATAGCAATCAGCCCCAGCATTTT. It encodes CSARQNSNQPQHF.

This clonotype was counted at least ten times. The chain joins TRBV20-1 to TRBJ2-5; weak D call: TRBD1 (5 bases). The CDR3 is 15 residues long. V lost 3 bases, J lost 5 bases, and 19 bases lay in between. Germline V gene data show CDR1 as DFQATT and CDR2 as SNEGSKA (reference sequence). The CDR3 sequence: CSASNPSSGMETQYF. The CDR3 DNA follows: TGCAGTGCTAGCAACCCCAGCTCAGGGATGGAGACCCAGTACTTC.

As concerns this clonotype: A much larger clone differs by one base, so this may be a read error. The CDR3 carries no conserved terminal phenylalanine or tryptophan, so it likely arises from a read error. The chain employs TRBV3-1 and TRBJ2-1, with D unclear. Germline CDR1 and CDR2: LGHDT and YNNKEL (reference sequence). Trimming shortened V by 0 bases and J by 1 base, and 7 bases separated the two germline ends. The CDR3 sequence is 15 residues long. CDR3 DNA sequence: TGTGCCAGCAGCCAAGATCAGACGTCCTACAATGAGCAGTTCCTC. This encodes CASSQDQTSYNEQFL.

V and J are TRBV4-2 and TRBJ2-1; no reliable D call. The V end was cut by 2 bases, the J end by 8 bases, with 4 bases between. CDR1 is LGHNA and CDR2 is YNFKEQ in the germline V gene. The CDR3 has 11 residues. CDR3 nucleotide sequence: TGTGCCAGCAGCCAACCCCATGAGCAGTTCTTC. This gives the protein CASSQPHEQFF.

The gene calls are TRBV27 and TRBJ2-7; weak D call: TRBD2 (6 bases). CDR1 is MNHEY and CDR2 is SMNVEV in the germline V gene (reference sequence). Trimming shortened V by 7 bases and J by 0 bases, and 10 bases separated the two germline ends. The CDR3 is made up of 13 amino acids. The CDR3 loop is CASKIGGSYEQYF. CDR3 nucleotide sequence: TGTGCCAGCAAAATCGGGGGCTCCTACGAGCAGTACTTC.

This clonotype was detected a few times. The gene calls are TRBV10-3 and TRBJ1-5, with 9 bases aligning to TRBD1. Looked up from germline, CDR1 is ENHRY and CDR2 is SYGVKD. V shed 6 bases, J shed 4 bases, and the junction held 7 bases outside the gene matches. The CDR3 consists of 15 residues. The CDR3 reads CAISSGTGYNQPQHF. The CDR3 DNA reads TGTGCCATCAGCTCCGGGACAGGGTATAATCAGCCCCAGCATTTT.

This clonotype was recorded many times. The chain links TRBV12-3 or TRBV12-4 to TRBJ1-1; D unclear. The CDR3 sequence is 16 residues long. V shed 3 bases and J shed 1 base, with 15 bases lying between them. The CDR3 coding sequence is TGTGCCAGCAGTTTTCAGGTTTGGGTTGAGAACACTGAAGCTTTCTTT. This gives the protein CASSFQVWVENTEAFF.

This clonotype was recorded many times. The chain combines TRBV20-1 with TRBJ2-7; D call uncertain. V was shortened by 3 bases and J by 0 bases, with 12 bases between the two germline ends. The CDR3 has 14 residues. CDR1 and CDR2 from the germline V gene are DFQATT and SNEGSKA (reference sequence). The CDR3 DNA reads TGCAGTGCTAGTTCTGGGTCCATCTCCTACGAGCAGTACTTC. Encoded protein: CSASSGSISYEQYF.

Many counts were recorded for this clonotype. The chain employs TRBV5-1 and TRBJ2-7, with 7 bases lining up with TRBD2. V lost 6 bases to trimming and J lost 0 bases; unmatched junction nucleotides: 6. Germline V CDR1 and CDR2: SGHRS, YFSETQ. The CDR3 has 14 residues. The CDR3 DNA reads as TGCGCCAGCACCGATCTAGCGGTCTCCTACGAGCAGTACTTC. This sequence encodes CASTDLAVSYEQYF.

CDR3 DNA sequence: TGTGCCTGGAGTGGATTATATAGCGGGAGCTCCTACAATGAGCAGTTCTTC. Amino acid sequence: CAWSGLYSGSSYNEQFF. V usage is TRBV30 and J usage is TRBJ2-1, with 9 bases fitting TRBD2. Germline CDR1 and CDR2: GTSNPN and SVGIG (reference sequence). The CDR3 runs to 17 residues. Losses at the gene ends were 1 base for V and 0 bases for J; bases not matched to a gene: 7.

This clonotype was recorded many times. The CDR3 nucleotides read TGTGCCAGCAGCCCCCCCCCCTTGAGTGAAGCTTTCTTT. Its protein is CASSPPPLSEAFF. This chain joins TRBV11-3 and TRBJ1-1; D gene unclear. Per the germline V gene, CDR1 is SGHNT and CDR2 is YENEEA. The length of the CDR3 is 13 residues. V lost 5 bases to trimming and J lost 7 bases, with 14 bases between them.

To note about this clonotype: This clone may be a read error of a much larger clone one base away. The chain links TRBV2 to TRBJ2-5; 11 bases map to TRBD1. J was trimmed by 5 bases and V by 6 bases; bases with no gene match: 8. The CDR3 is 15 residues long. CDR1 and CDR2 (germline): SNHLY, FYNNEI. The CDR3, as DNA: TGTGCCAGCAGACAGGGACAGGGGGGCCGGGAGACCCAGTACTTC. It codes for CASRQGQGGRETQYF.

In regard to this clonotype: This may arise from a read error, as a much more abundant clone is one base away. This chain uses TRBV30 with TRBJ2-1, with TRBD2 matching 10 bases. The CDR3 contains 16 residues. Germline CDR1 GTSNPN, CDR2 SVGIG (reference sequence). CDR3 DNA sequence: TGTGCCTGGACCGGGACTAGCGCAAAGACCTACAATGAGCAGTCCTTC. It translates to CAWTGTSAKTYNEQSF.

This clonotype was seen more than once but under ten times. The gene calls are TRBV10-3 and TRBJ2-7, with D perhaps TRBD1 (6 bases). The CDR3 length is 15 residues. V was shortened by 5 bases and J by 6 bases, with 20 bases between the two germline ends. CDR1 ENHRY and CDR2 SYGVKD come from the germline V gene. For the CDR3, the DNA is TGTGCCATCAGTTACTCGACGACAGGTGGCTTCGAGCAGTACTTC. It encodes CAISYSTTGGFEQYF.

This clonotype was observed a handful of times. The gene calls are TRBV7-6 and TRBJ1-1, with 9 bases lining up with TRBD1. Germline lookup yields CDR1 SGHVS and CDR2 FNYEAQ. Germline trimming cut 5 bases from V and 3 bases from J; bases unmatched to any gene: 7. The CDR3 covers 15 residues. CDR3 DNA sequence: TGTGCCAGCAGCCCGGCGGGGACAGGGCACACTGAAGCTTTCTTT. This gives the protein CASSPAGTGHTEAFF.

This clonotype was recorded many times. The CDR3 reads CASSSTGAETQYF. The CDR3 DNA reads TGTGCCAGCAGCTCCACAGGGGCAGAGACCCAGTACTTC. The J gene is TRBJ2-5, the V gene TRBV2, with 7 bases identical to TRBD1. The CDR3 spans 13 residues. The V gene end was trimmed by 6 bases and the J gene end by 4 bases; junction bases not matched to a gene: 5. Germline V gives CDR1 SNHLY, CDR2 FYNNEI.

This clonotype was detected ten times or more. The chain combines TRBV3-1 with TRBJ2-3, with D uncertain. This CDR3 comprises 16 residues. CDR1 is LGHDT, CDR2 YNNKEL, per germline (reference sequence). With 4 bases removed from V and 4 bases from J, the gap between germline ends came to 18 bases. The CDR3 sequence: CASSLGLRRYADTQYF. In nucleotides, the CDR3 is TGTGCCAGCAGCCTCGGTCTGAGAAGATACGCAGATACGCAGTATTTT.

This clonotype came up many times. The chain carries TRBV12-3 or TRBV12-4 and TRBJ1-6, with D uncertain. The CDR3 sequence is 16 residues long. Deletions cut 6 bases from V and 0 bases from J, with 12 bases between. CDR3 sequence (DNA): TGTGCCAGCAGACCTCAGGCAACCTCCTATAATTCACCCCTCCACTTT. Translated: CASRPQATSYNSPLHF.

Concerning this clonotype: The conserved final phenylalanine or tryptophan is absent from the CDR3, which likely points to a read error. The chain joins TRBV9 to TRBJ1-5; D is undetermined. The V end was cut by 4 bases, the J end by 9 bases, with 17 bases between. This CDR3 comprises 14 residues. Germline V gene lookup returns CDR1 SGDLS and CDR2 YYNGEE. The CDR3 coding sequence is TGTGCCAGCAGCCCCCGAGGGCAGGCAGGGCCCCAGCATTCT. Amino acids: CASSPRGQAGPQHS.